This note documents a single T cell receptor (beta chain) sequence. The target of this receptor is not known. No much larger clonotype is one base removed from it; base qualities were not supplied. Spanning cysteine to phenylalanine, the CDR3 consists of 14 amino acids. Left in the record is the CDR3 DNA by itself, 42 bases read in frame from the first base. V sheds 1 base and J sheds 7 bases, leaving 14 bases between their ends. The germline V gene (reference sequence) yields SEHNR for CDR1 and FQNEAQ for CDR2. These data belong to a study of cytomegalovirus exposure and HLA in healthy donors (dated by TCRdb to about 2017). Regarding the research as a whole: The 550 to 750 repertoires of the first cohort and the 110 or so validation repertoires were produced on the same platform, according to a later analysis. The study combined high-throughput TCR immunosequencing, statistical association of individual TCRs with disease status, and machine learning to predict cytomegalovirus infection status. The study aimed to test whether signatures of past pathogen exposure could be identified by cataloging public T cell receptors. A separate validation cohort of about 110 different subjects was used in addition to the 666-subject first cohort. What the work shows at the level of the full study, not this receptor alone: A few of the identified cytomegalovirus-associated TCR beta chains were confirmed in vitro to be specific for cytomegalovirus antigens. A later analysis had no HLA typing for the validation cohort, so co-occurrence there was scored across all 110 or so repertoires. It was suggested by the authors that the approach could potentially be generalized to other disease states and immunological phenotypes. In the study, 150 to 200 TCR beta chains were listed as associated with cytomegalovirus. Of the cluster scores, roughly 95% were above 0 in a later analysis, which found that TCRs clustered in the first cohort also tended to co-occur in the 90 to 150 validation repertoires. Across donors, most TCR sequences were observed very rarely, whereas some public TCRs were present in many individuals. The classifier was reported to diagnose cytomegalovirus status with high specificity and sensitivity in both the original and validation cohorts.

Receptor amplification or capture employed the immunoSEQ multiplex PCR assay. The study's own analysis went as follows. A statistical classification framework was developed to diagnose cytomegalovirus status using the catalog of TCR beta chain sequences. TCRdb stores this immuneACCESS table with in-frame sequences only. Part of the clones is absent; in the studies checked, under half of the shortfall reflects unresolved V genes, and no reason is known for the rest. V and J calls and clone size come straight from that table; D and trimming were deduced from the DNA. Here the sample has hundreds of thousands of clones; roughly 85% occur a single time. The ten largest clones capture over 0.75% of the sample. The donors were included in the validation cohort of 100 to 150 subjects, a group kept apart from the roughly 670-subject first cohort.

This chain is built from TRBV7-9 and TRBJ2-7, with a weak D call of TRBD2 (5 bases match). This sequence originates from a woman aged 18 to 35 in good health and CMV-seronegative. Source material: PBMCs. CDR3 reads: CASSLGVGVREQYF. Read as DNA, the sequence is TGTGCCAGCAGCTTAGGGGTCGGGGTTAGGGAGCAGTACTTC. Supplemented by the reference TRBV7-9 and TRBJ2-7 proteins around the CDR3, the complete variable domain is DTGVSQNPRHKITKRGQNVTFRCDPISEHNRLYWYRQTLGQGPEFLTYFQNEAQLEKSRLLSDRFSAERPKGSFSTLEIQRTEQGDSAMYLCASSLGVGVREQYFGPGTRLTVT.